This entry features one TCR beta chain sequence. CDR1 SGHRS and CDR2 YFSETQ come from the germline V gene. The V end was cut by 4 bases, the J end by 6 bases, with 17 bases between. CDR3 length equals 15 residues. Only in-frame clones appear in the TCRdb table, and some are missing; sequencing was by immunoSEQ multiplex PCR. This sample has 55,000 to 90,000 clones, with approximately 86% found just once. The data derive from a study of OX40 agonist ivuxolimab in advanced cancers. As for the study in general: A male proportion of 70% to 90% was recorded, with mean age about 54 years and range roughly 23 to 79. It was permissible to have had prior anti-PD-1, anti-PD-L1 or anti-CTLA-4 therapy, and 40% had some.

The chain combines TRBV5-1 with TRBJ1-5; tentatively, D is TRBD1 (6 bases). This sample comprised CD4+ or CD8+ T cells sorted from blood, obtained in a trial of the OX40 agonist ivuxolimab. The sequence was collected from an adult with an advanced solid tumor such as melanoma, head and neck, liver or kidney cancer. CDR3 region: CASSPTGTAGQPQHF. The CDR3 DNA reads as TGCGCCAGCAGCCCTACAGGGACCGCAGGTCAGCCCCAGCATTTT.